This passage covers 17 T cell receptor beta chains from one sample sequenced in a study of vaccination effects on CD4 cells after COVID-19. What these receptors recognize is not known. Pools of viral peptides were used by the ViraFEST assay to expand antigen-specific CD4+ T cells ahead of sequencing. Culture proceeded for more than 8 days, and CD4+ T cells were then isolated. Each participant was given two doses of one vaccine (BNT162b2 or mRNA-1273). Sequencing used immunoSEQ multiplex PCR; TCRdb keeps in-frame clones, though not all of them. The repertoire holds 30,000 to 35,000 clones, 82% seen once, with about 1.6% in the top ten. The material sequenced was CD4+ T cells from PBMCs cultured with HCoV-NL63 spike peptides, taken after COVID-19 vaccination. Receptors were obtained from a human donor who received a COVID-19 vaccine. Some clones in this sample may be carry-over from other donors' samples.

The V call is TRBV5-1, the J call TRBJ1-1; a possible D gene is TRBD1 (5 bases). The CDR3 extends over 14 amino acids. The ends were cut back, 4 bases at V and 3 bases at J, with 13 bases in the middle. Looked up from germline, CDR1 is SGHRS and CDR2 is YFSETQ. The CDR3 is CASSPQGRDTEAFF. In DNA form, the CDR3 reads TGCGCCAGCAGCCCCCAGGGTCGGGACACTGAAGCTTTCTTT.

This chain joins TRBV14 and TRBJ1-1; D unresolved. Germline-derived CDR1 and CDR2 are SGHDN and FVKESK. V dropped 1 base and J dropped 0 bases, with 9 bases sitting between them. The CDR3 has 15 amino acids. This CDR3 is CASSQVTLMNTEAFF. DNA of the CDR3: TGTGCCAGCAGCCAAGTCACACTCATGAACACTGAAGCTTTCTTT.

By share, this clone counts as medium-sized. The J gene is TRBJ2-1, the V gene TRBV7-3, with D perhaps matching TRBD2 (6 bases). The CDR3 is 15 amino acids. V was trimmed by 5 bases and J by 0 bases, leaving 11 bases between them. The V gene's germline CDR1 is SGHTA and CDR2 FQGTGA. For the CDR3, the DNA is TGTGCCAGCAGCCCGTCCGGGAGCTCCTACAATGAGCAGTTCTTC. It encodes CASSPSGSSYNEQFF. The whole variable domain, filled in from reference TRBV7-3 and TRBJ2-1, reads GAGVSQTPSNKVTEKGKYVELRCDPISGHTALYWYRQSLGQGPEFLIYFQGTGAADDSGLPNDRFFAVRPEGSVSTLKIQRTERGDSAVYLCASSPSGSSYNEQFFGPGTRLTVL.

The CDR3 nucleotides read TGCGCCAGCAGCCAAGATGGCCTTAACTATGGCTACACCTTC. This codes for CASSQDGLNYGYTF. The chain recombines TRBV4-3 with TRBJ1-2; D gene unclear. The CDR3 runs 14 residues. From germline, CDR1 is LGHNA and CDR2 YSLEER. V shed 0 bases and J shed 1 base, with 6 bases lying between them.

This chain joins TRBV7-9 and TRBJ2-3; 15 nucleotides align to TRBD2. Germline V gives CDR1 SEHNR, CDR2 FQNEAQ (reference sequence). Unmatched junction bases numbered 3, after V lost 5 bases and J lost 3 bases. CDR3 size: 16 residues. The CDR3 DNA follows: TGTGCCAGCAGCCTGGGGACTAGCGGGGGGACAGATACGCAGTATTTT. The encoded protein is CASSLGTSGGTDTQYF.

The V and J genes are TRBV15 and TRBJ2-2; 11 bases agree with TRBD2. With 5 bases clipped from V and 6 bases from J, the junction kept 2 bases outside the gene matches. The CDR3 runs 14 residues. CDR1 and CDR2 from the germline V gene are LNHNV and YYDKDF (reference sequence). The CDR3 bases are TGTGCCACCAGCCGACTAGCGGGGTCCGGGGAGCTGTTTTTT. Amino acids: CATSRLAGSGELFF.

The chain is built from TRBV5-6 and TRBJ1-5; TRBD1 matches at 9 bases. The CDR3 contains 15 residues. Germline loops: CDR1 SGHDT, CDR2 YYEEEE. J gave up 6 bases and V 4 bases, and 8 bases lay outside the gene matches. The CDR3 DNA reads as TGTGCCAGCAGCCGGACCGGGACAGGGAGTCAGCCCCAGCATTTT. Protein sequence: CASSRTGTGSQPQHF.

CDR3 sequence (DNA): TGTGCTAGTGGACAATCGGGACGGAACTCTGGAAACACCATATATTTT. Its protein product is CASGQSGRNSGNTIYF. This chain uses TRBV12-5 with TRBJ1-3; D possibly corresponds to TRBD1 (5 bases). The V gene lost 6 bases and the J gene lost 0 bases, with 15 bases spanning the gap. This CDR3 is 16 amino acids long. The V gene's germline CDR1 is LGHNT and CDR2 FRNRAP.

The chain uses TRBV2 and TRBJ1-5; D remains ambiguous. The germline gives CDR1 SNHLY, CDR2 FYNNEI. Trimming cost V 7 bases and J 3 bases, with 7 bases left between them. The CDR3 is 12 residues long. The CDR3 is CASNPPNQPQHF. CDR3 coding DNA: TGTGCCAGCAACCCTCCCAATCAGCCCCAGCATTTT.

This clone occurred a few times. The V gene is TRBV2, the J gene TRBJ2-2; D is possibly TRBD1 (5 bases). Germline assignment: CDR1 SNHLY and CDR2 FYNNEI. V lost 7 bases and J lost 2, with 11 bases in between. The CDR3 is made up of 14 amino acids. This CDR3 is CASTPTENTGELFF. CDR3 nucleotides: TGTGCCAGCACCCCGACAGAAAACACCGGGGAGCTGTTTTTT.

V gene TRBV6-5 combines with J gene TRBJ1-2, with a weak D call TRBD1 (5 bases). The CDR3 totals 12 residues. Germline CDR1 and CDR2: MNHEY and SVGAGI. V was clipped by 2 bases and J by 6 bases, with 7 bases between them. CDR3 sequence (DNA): TGTGCCAGCAGTTACGAGGGGCATGGCTACACCTTC. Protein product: CASSYEGHGYTF.

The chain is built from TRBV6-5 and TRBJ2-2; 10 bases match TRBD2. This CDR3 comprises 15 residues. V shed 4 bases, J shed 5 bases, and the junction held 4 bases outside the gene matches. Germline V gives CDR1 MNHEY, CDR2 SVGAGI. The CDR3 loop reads CASSLAGGLTGELFF. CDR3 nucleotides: TGTGCCAGCAGTTTAGCGGGGGGTCTAACCGGGGAGCTGTTTTTT.

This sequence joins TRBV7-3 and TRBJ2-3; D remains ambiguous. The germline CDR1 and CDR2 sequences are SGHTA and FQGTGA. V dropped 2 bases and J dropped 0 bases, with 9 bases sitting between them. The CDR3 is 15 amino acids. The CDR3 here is CASSLGVTSTDTQYF. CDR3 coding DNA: TGTGCCAGCAGCTTAGGGGTCACTAGCACAGATACGCAGTATTTT.

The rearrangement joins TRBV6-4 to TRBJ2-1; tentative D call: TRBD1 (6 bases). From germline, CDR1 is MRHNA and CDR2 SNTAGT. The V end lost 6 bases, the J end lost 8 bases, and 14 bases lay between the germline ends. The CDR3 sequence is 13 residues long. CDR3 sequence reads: CASSGQSWDEQFF. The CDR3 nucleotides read TGTGCCAGCAGCGGACAGTCCTGGGATGAGCAGTTCTTC.

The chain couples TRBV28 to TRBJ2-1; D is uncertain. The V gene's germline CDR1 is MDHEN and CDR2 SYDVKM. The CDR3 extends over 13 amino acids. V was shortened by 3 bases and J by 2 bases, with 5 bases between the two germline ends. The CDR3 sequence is CASSLSTYNEQFF. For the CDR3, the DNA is TGTGCCAGCAGTTTGTCGACCTACAATGAGCAGTTCTTC.

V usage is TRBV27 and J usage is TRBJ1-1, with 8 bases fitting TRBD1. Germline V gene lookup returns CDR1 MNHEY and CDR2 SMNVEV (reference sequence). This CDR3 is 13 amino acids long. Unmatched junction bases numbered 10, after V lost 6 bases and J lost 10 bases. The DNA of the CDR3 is TGTGCCAGCAGCCACGCTCGCGGGACAGGAGCTTTCTTT. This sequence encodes CASSHARGTGAFF.

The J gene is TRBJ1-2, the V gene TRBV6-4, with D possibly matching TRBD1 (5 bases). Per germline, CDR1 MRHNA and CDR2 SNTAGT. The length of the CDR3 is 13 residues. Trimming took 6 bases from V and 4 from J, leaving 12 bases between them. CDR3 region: CASRATASYGYTF. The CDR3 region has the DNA TGTGCCAGCAGGGCGACAGCCAGCTATGGCTACACCTTC.